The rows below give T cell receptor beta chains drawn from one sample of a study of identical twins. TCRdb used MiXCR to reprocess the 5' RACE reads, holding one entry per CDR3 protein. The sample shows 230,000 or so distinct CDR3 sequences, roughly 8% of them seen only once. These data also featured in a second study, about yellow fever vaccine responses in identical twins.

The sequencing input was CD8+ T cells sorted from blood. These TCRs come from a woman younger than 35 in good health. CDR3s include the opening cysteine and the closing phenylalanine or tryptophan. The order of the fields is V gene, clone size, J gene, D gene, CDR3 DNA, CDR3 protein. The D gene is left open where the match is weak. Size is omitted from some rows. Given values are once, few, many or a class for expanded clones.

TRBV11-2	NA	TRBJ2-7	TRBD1	TGTGCCAGCAGCCCCCAACGGACAGGGGGGCTCGAGCAGTACTTC	CASSPQRTGGLEQYF
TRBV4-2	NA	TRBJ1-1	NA	TGTGCCAGCAGCCAAACAGGGTTGACTGAAGCTTTCTTT	CASSQTGLTEAFF
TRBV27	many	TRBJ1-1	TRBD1	TGTGCCAGCAGTCCCGGGACAGGGTTCACTGAAGCTTTCTTT	CASSPGTGFTEAFF
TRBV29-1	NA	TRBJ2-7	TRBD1	TGCAGCGCGACAGGGGAAGCCTACGAGCAGTACTTC	CSATGEAYEQYF
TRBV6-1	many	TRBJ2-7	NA	TGTGCCAGCAGTGAATTGGGGACGGAGTCCTACGAGCAGTACTTC	CASSELGTESYEQYF
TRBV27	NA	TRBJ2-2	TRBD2	TGTGCCAGCAGTTTACTGAGGGCTAGCGGACACACCGGGGAGCTGTTTTTT	CASSLLRASGHTGELFF
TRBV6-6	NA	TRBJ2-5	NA	TGTGCCAGCAGCGAACTCGCGGAGACCCAGTACTTC	CASSELAETQYF
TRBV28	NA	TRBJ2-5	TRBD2	TGTGCCAGCAGTGTTCCTGGACTAGCGGAAGAGACCCAGTACTTC	CASSVPGLAEETQYF
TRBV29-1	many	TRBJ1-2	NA	TGCAGCGCCCTGATAGACGTCTATGGCTACACCTTC	CSALIDVYGYTF
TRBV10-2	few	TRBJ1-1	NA	TGCGCCAGCAGTTCCCCGGACTCGAACACTGAAGCTTTCTTT	CASSSPDSNTEAFF
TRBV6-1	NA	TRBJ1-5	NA	TGTGCCAGCAGCCCTGTATTAAATCAGCCCCAGCATTTT	CASSPVLNQPQHF
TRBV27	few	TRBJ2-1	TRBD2	TGTGCCAGCAGTTTATCGACTAGCGGGGTATACAATGAGCAGTTCTTC	CASSLSTSGVYNEQFF
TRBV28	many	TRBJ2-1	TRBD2	TGTGCCAGCAGTGATACTAGCGGGAGGGATGAGCAGTTCTTC	CASSDTSGRDEQFF
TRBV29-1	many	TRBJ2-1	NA	TGCAGCATTCTCCCAAACAATGAGCAGTTCTTC	CSILPNNEQFF
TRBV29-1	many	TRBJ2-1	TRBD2	TGCAGCGTTGAAGTGACCTGGTTGAGCGGGAGGGCGTCTATGGATGAGCAGTTCTTC	CSVEVTWLSGRASMDEQFF
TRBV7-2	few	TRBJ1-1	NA	TGTGCCAGCAGCCTCCTGGGCGGGGCACAGAACACTGAAGCTTTCTTT	CASSLLGGAQNTEAFF
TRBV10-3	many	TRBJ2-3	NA	TGTGCCATCAGTGATCAACGACGGGATACGCAGTATTTT	CAISDQRRDTQYF
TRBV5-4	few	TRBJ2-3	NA	TGTGCCAGCAGGGGGGGCACAGATACGCAGTATTTT	CASRGGTDTQYF
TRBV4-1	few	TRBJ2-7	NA	TGCGCCAGCAGCCAAGTAACGGGGGACCACGAGCAGTACTTC	CASSQVTGDHEQYF
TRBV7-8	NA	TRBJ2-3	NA	TGTGCCAGCAGTTTGATAGGGGGAGATACGCAGTATTTT	CASSLIGGDTQYF
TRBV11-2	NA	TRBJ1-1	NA	TGTGCCAGCAGCTTAGACGGCGGCCAAGCTTTCTTT	CASSLDGGQAFF
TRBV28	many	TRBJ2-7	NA	TGTGCCAGCAGTTTATCGGACAGTTCCTACGAGCAGTACTTC	CASSLSDSSYEQYF
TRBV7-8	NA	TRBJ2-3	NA	TGTGCCAGCAGCTTAGACCCCACACTAGGCACAGATACGCAGTATTTT	CASSLDPTLGTDTQYF
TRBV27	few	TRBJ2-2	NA	TGTGCCAGCAGTACCCTGGGACCTACGAACACCGGGGAGCTGTTTTTT	CASSTLGPTNTGELFF
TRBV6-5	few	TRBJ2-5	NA	TGTGCCAGCAGTTCGGGCAGGGGATTACAAGAGACCCAGTACTTC	CASSSGRGLQETQYF
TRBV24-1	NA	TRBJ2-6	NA	TGTGCCACCAGTGATTTGCGACAGGCTAACTCTGGGGCCAACGTCCTGACTTTC	CATSDLRQANSGANVLTF
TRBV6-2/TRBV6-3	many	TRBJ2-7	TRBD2	TGTGGAATAGCGGGTTCCGCTCGCTCCTACGAGCAGTACTTC	CGIAGSARSYEQYF
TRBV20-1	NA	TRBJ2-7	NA	TGCAGTGCTCCCCTTTCCTCCTACGAGCAGTACTTC	CSAPLSSYEQYF
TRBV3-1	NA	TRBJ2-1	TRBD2	TGTGCCAGCAGACGCAGCGGGGGGGACTACAATGAGCAGTTCTTC	CASRRSGGDYNEQFF
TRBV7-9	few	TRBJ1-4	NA	TGTGCCAGCAGCCAGATTGGCAGGGGAGATGAAAAACTGTTTTTT	CASSQIGRGDEKLFF
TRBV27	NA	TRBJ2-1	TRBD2	TGTGCCAGCACCGGTGGGACTAGCGGGAGGGGGGGCTACAATGAGCAGTTCTTC	CASTGGTSGRGGYNEQFF
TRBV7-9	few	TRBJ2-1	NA	TGTGCCAGCAGCTTAGCTACGGGAGCCATCAGTGAGCAGTTCTTC	CASSLATGAISEQFF
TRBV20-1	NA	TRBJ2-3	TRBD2	TGCAGTGCTGCAAGCCCTAGCGGGGAACACACAGATACGCAGTATTTT	CSAASPSGEHTDTQYF
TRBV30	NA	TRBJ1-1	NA	TGTGCCTGGTTGGCGCTTCTGAAAATGGGTACCACTGAAGCTTTCTTT	CAWLALLKMGTTEAFF
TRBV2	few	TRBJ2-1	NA	TGTGCCAGCAGGGACGCGAATGAGCAGTTCTTC	CASRDANEQFF
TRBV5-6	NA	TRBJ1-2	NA	TGTGCCAGCAGCCGTCTACAGGAACTCCGGGACTATGGCTACACCTTC	CASSRLQELRDYGYTF
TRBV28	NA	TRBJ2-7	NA	TGTGCCAGCAGTTTTCGAGCAGCCTACGAGCAGTACTTC	CASSFRAAYEQYF
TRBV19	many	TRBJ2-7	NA	TGTGCCAGTAGTCAGCGGGCATTAACCTACGAGCAGTACTTC	CASSQRALTYEQYF
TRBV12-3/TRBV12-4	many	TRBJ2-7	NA	TGTGCCAGCAGCCCCAACCGGACACCCCAGTACTTC	CASSPNRTPQYF
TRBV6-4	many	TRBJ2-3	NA	TGTGCCAGCAGTGACGGAACAGGGTCCACAGATACGCAGTATTTT	CASSDGTGSTDTQYF
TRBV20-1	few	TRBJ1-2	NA	TGCAGTGCTAGATCGACAGCAGACTATGGCTACACCTTC	CSARSTADYGYTF
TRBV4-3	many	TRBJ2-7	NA	TGCGCCAGCAGCCAAGACGCGGAGTCCTACGAGCAGTACTTC	CASSQDAESYEQYF
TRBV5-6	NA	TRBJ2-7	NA	TGTGCCAGCAGCCGGATTCAGGACTACGAGCAGTACTTC	CASSRIQDYEQYF
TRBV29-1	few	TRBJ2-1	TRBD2	TGCAGCACAATTCGGGGGGTAGCGGGAGGAGGGAATGAGCAGTTCTTC	CSTIRGVAGGGNEQFF
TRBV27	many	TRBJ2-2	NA	TGTGCCAGCAGTTATAGCACCGGGGAGCTGTTTTTT	CASSYSTGELFF
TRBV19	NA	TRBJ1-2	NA	TGTGCCAGTAAGCAGGGATATGGCTACACCTTC	CASKQGYGYTF
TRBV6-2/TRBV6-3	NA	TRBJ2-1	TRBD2	TGTGCCAGCACCTTACTAGCGGGAGGTAGAAATGAGCAGTTCTTC	CASTLLAGGRNEQFF
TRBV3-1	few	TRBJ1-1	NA	TGTGCCAGCAGCCAAGACTTGCAGGGGAACACTGAAGCTTTCTTT	CASSQDLQGNTEAFF
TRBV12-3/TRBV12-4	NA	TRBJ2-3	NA	TGTGCCAGCAGTGCCCTCGGAGATACGCAGTATTTT	CASSALGDTQYF
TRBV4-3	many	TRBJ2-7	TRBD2	TGCGCCAGCAGCCAAGATAGGACTAGCGGTTACGAGCAGTACTTC	CASSQDRTSGYEQYF
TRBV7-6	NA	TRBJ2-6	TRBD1	TGTGCCAGCAGCTTGCCCCAGGGACAGGGCTCTGGGGCCAACGTCCTGACTTTC	CASSLPQGQGSGANVLTF
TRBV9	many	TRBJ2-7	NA	TGTGCCAGCAGCACCAGGGAGGCGGCCTACGAGCAGTACTTC	CASSTREAAYEQYF
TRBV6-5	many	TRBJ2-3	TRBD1	TGTGCCAGCAGTTTCTCCGGGACAGGGGCAGATACGCAGTATTTT	CASSFSGTGADTQYF
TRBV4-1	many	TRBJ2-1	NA	TGCGCCAGCAGCCAATACGGGGTCCAGCAGTTCTTC	CASSQYGVQQFF